This entry lists 10 T cell receptor beta chains sequenced from one sample in a study of vaccination effects on CD4 cells after COVID-19. Libraries were prepared by immunoSEQ multiplex PCR; TCRdb keeps only in-frame clonotypes and omits some of them. The sample lists around 63,000 clones, over 70% occurring once. Their antigen targets remain unknown. In the ViraFEST assay, antigen-specific CD4+ clonotypes were identified by expansion after peptide-pool stimulation. At the end of around eleven days of culture, CD4+ T cells were isolated. None of the vaccinated had previously contracted SARS-CoV-2, and their nucleocapsid antibodies tested negative. Specimen: CD4+ T cells from PBMCs cultured with HCoV-OC43 spike peptides, collected before COVID-19 vaccination. Subset specified: HCoV-OC43 spike overlapping peptide pool stimulation. These receptors all stem from a human donor who received a COVID-19 vaccine.

The genes are TRBV5-5 and TRBJ1-5, with 8 bases lining up with TRBD1. Germline V CDR1 and CDR2: SGHKS, YYEKEE (reference sequence). This CDR3 has 14 residues. The trim removed 4 bases at V and 7 bases at J, leaving 7 bases unmatched. CDR3 in amino acids: CASSPQGERQPQHF. The CDR3 bases are TGTGCCAGCAGCCCACAGGGGGAAAGACAGCCCCAGCATTTT.

In nucleotides, the CDR3 is TGTGCCAGCTCACCAAAATCGGGCAGCGGGGAGCAGTACGTC. Translation gives CASSPKSGSGEQYV. The rearrangement uses TRBV18 and TRBJ2-7, with a weak D call TRBD2 (6 bases). V was trimmed by 2 bases and J by 7 bases, leaving 15 bases between them. The CDR3 covers 14 residues. Per germline, CDR1 KGHSH and CDR2 LQKENI.

This clone was recorded a few times. The J gene is TRBJ1-6, the V gene TRBV18; 7 nucleotides match TRBD1. V lost 4 bases and J lost 7; bases outside the gene matches: 4. The germline V gene encodes CDR1 KGHSH and CDR2 LQKENI. CDR3 length: 14 amino acids. CDR3 region: CASSRDSQNSPLHF. CDR3 nucleotide sequence: TGTGCCAGCTCACGGGACAGCCAAAATTCACCCCTCCACTTT.

V is TRBV21-1 and J is TRBJ2-7; no check of the table's D call, TRBD1, against the DNA was made. TRBV21-1 represents a pseudogene. This CDR3 comprises 16 residues. The DNA of the CDR3 is TGTGCCAGCAGCCTACCGGGACAGGCACTCTCCTACGAGCAGTACGTC. It specifies CASSLPGQALSYEQYV.

The chain employs TRBV7-3 and TRBJ2-1; D is undetermined. The length of the CDR3 is 16 residues. V shed 0 bases and J shed 0 bases, with 9 bases lying between them. Germline loops: CDR1 SGHTA, CDR2 FQGTGA. The CDR3 is CASSLTGLSSYNEQFF. For the CDR3, the DNA is TGTGCCAGCAGCTTAACAGGCCTGAGCTCCTACAATGAGCAGTTCTTC.

This chain uses TRBV7-9 with TRBJ2-2, with 7 nucleotides matching TRBD1. With 8 bases clipped from V and 6 bases from J, the junction kept 3 bases outside the gene matches. Germline values: CDR1 SEHNR, CDR2 FQNEAQ (reference sequence). The CDR3 sequence is 12 residues long. The CDR3 reads CASSRGSGELFF. Here the CDR3 DNA reads TGTGCCAGCTCCAGGGGGTCCGGGGAGCTGTTTTTT.

This clone was detected a few times. The gene calls are TRBV15 and TRBJ2-7, with 9 positions matching TRBD2. The V and J ends lost 5 bases and 3 bases, in that order; junction bases with no gene match: 8. Germline V gene sequence: CDR1 LNHNV, CDR2 YYDKDF (reference sequence). This CDR3 is 15 amino acids long. DNA of the CDR3: TGTGCCACCAGCGAGGGACTAGCTGAGCTCTACGAGCAGTACGTC. The encoded protein is CATSEGLAELYEQYV.

The rearrangement uses TRBV7-3 and TRBJ1-6, with 8 nucleotides matching TRBD1. The germline V gene encodes CDR1 SGHTA and CDR2 FQGTGA. The V segment lost 5 bases and the J segment 6 bases; nucleotides outside the gene matches: 15. The CDR3 is 18 residues long. The CDR3 DNA reads as TGTGCCAGCAGCACCCAGGGATGGACAGGGCTGGGTAATTCACCCCTCCACTTT. Amino acids: CASSTQGWTGLGNSPLHF.

This clone has a handful of counts. The chain is built from TRBV5-1 and TRBJ1-3, with 8 bases matching TRBD1. V dropped 4 bases and J dropped 2; count of bases not matched to a gene: 2. The CDR3 is 14 amino acids. Germline V lookup: CDR1 SGHRS, CDR2 YFSETQ. The CDR3 region has the DNA TGCGCCAGCAGCCAGGGGGCCCCTGGAAACACCATATATTTT. It yields the protein CASSQGAPGNTIYF. Looking up the rest from reference TRBV5-1 and TRBJ1-3 gives the full variable domain: KAGVTQTPRYLIKTRGQQVTLSCSPISGHRSVSWYQQTPGQGLQFLFEYFSETQRNKGNFPGRFSGRQFSNSRSEMNVSTLELGDSALYLCASSQGAPGNTIYFGEGSWLTVV.

With regard to this clone: This same CDR3 is encoded by further DNA sequences in the sample. The genes are TRBV6-5 and TRBJ1-1; D is undetermined. The CDR3 spans 11 residues. The germline gives CDR1 MNHEY, CDR2 SVGAGI. V lost 7 bases and J lost 1, with 4 bases in between. CDR3 amino acids: CASTGNTEAFF. The CDR3 DNA reads TGTGCCAGCACGGGGAACACTGAAGCTTTCTTT.